These T cell receptor beta chains were read from a single sample in a study of identifying expanded T cells in peripheral blood. TCRdb's table, derived via immunoSEQ multiplex PCR, lists solely in-frame clones and lacks some. The sample records 100,000 to 150,000 clones, approximately 86% being singletons. Material: blood. All receptors derive from a person aged 18-70 years in good health. The conserved cysteine and the conserved F or W are not part of the CDR3 here.

TRBV25-1	ASSKGGSYNEQF
TRBV6-7	ASSLKRDSFYGYT
TRBV9	ASSVRQTNTEAF
TRBV6-5	ASSYSMVGGSYEQY
TRBV10-1	ASPGLSGSYEQY
TRBV21-1	ASAGDAQY
TRBV18	ASSPGSWNEKLF
TRBV4-3	ASSQFPSHIVGYT
TRBV7-9	ASSFLWIENTGELF
TRBV10-3	AISRDSLSNQPQH
TRBV5-1	ASSTFRDALNYGYT
TRBV5-1	ASSSDGNYGYT
TRBV2	ASSEAGGTQY
TRBV5-3	ARSWGQTHYEQY
TRBV18	ASSPRGEETQY
TRBV5-6	ASSLWRGPDTGELF
TRBV25-1	ASSESGGDTQY
TRBV29-1	SVDSGGLSYEQY
TRBV7-9	ASTQGGPAF
TRBV7-8	ASSLAGSRQGREKLF
TRBV15	ATSRDRAPLH
TRBV19	ASSRSRGQGYHTGELF
TRBV5-1	ASSLVLAASYNEQF
TRBV6-6	ASSPPGRENTEAF
TRBV28	ASCDGGSTDTQY
TRBV6-5	ASSYRGRDYGYT
TRBV25-1	ASRRTGGDYGYT
TRBV28	ASIGGSIEGYT
TRBV7-3	ASSRGRDTEAF
TRBV25-1	ASSELGGAQY
TRBV5-1	ASSFKGNTGELF
TRBV5-1	ASSLESLGEKLF
TRBV11-3	ASSLGRMTEAF
TRBV9	ASSPRGGGETQY
TRBV5-5	ASSLRDFSGNTIY
TRBV2	ASSRQAGEKLF
TRBV6-5	ASSEQGANEKLF
TRBV9	ASSVDLSYEQY
TRBV5-6	ASSLNLFWGGSGNTIY
TRBV19	ASSAGTYEQY
TRBV2	ASSHSGDGYT
TRBV7-9	ASSFLRGQGYT
TRBV5-1	ASSIGQATGNTIY
TRBV29-1	SVVFAGNTLTGELF
TRBV11-2	ASSLTGQSGYGYT
TRBV9	ASSPGNTIY
TRBV2	ASSPSGQGSGAF
TRBV5-1	ASSFDTYNEQF
TRBV19	ASSIGGTGNQPQH
TRBV7-9	ASSQSTGDVLT
TRBV7-9	ASSLDGNYNEQF
TRBV19	ASTLDTRSGNTIY
TRBV2	ASAYSGGYT
TRBV9	ASSVDRGMNTEAF
TRBV5-1	ASSLMGTDTQY